The 18 T cell receptor beta chains listed next were all sequenced from one sample in a study of blood T cell repertoires in COVID-19 (dated by TCRdb to 2020 to 2021). The method was the immunoSEQ multiplex PCR assay. The table comes from immuneACCESS by way of TCRdb, which keeps in-frame sequences with V and J called. Part of the clones is missing from these tables; in studies checked, under half for an unresolved V gene and the rest for unknown reasons. The sample table records around 200,000 clones; 88% of these occur just once. 1.5% to 2% of the sample comes from the top ten. The sequenced sample consisted of peripheral blood. These receptor sequences come from a man younger than 35 with active or convalescent COVID-19.

The rearrangement uses TRBV5-1 and TRBJ1-1, with D maybe TRBD1 (6 bases). CDR3 length equals 14 residues. From germline, CDR1 is SGHRS and CDR2 YFSETQ. Trimming stripped 0 bases from V and 4 bases from J, with 10 bases between. CDR3 amino acids: CASSLGGGLTEAFF. The CDR3 coding sequence is TGCGCCAGCAGCTTGGGAGGGGGTCTCACTGAAGCTTTCTTT.

This chain uses TRBV6-5 with TRBJ2-7, with 9 bases that match TRBD1. Germline V gene data show CDR1 as MNHEY and CDR2 as SVGAGI. V was clipped by 8 bases and J by 0 bases; unmatched bases: 8. This CDR3 has 15 amino acids. The CDR3 region is CASWLGQGSSYEQYF. The CDR3 nucleotides are TGTGCCAGCTGGCTAGGACAGGGGTCCTCCTACGAGCAGTACTTC.

The chain is built from TRBV11-3 and TRBJ2-7; possible D gene TRBD1, 6 bases. Per the germline V gene, CDR1 is SGHNT and CDR2 is YENEEA. The CDR3 is 15 amino acids. V gave up 1 base and J gave up 4 bases, with 14 bases separating them. The chain's CDR3 is CASSLGPGALYEQYF. The CDR3 DNA is TGTGCCAGCAGCTTAGGTCCAGGGGCATTGTACGAGCAGTACTTC.

The chain joins TRBV7-2 to TRBJ1-2; D is ambiguous. From germline, CDR1 is SGHTA and CDR2 FQGNSA. The CDR3 contains 14 residues. Trimming took 0 bases from V and 4 from J, leaving 9 bases between them. CDR3: CASSLAAVSYGYTF. As DNA, the CDR3 is TGTGCCAGCAGCTTAGCGGCGGTGAGCTATGGCTACACCTTC. The whole variable domain, remainder taken from reference TRBV7-2 and TRBJ1-2, is GAGVSQSPSNKVTEKGKDVELRCDPISGHTALYWYRQSLGQGLEFLIYFQGNSAPDKSGLPSDRFSAERTGGSVSTLTIQRTQQEDSAVYLCASSLAAVSYGYTFGSGTRLTVV.

The rearrangement uses TRBV19 and TRBJ2-1; D is ambiguous. The CDR3 covers 15 residues. Germline assignment: CDR1 LNHDA and CDR2 SQIVND (reference sequence). The ends were cut back, 3 bases at V and 0 bases at J, with 9 bases in the middle. CDR3 in DNA: TGTGCCAGTAGTATTCGTCGGAGCTCCTACAATGAGCAGTTCTTC. It yields the protein CASSIRRSSYNEQFF.

The chain joins TRBV12-3 or TRBV12-4 to TRBJ1-2, with a weak D call TRBD1 (6 bases). Trimming left V 11 bases short and J 5 bases short, with 18 bases between. This CDR3 has 13 amino acids. CDR3 protein: CASSGARGYGYTF. CDR3 coding DNA: TGTGCCTCCTCAGGGGCCAGGGGTTATGGCTACACCTTC.

The rearrangement uses TRBV2 and TRBJ2-1; a weak D match, TRBD2 (5 bases). Trimming stripped 7 bases from V and 4 bases from J, with 17 bases between. This CDR3 spans 15 amino acids. CDR1 and CDR2 (germline): SNHLY, FYNNEI. In DNA, the CDR3 is TGTGCCAGCACCCAGAGACTAACCCAATACAATGAGCAGTTCTTC. Its translation: CASTQRLTQYNEQFF.

As regards this clone: The same CDR3 arises from other DNA sequences in this sample as well. This sequence joins TRBV5-1 and TRBJ1-1, with TRBD1 as a possible D gene (6 bases). The germline gives CDR1 SGHRS, CDR2 YFSETQ. This CDR3 is built from 14 residues. V was clipped by 5 bases and J by 1 base, with 12 bases between them. CDR3 loop: CASRLTGGNTEAFF. The CDR3 coding sequence is TGCGCCAGCAGACTGACAGGTGGGAACACTGAAGCTTTCTTT.

The chain links TRBV5-1 to TRBJ2-2, with TRBD2 matching over 9 bases. The V gene's germline CDR1 is SGHRS and CDR2 YFSETQ. CDR3 length: 14 amino acids. The J segment lost 7 bases and the V segment lost 2 bases, leaving 3 bases of the junction unmatched. The CDR3 coding sequence is TGCGCCAGCAGCTTAGCGGGAGGTGGCGGGGAGCTGTTTTTT. It yields the protein CASSLAGGGGELFF.

This chain uses TRBV15 with TRBJ1-5; D is unclear. Germline V lookup: CDR1 LNHNV, CDR2 YYDKDF (reference sequence). The CDR3 runs to 16 residues. V was clipped by 2 bases and J by 2 bases, with 13 bases between them. The CDR3 is CATSRLGGFGNQPQHF. The CDR3 bases are TGTGCCACCAGCAGACTTGGCGGATTTGGCAATCAGCCCCAGCATTTT.

This clone was seen only a few times. V usage is TRBV11-2 and J usage is TRBJ2-2, with 7 bases lining up with TRBD1. The J segment lost 5 bases and the V segment lost 4 bases, leaving 7 bases of the junction unmatched. Germline V gene lookup returns CDR1 SGHAT and CDR2 FQNNGV. The CDR3 length is 15 residues. The CDR3 DNA is TGTGCCAGCAGCTCAGGGACAGTCTATACCGGGGAGCTGTTTTTT. The encoded protein is CASSSGTVYTGELFF.

V and J are TRBV10-3 and TRBJ1-5, with 9 bases lining up with TRBD1. The CDR3 spans 16 residues. Germline loops: CDR1 ENHRY, CDR2 SYGVKD. The V gene end was trimmed by 0 bases and the J gene end by 6 bases; junction bases not matched to a gene: 6. The CDR3 DNA is TGTGCCATCAGTGAGTCGAGTCTGGACAGGGGTCAGCCCCAGCATTTT. Translation: CAISESSLDRGQPQHF.

V is TRBV7-8 and J is TRBJ2-7; 9 bases agree with TRBD2. The CDR3 is 16 amino acids. From germline, CDR1 is SGHVS and CDR2 FQNEAQ. Germline trimming cut 3 bases from V and 7 bases from J; bases unmatched to any gene: 13. The CDR3 DNA reads TGTGCCAGCAGCTTTCCTAGCGGGACGGTCGTGGGTGAGCAGTACTTC. This gives the protein CASSFPSGTVVGEQYF.

This clone counts as medium-sized. The chain has TRBV4-2 and TRBJ2-2; 9 bases are a match to TRBD1. Trimming removed 0 bases from V and 7 bases from J; junction bases left unmatched: 6. This CDR3 region has 16 residues. The germline V gene has CDR1 LGHNA and CDR2 YNFKEQ. This CDR3 is CASSQDPGTGSGELFF. In nucleotides, the CDR3 is TGTGCCAGCAGCCAAGATCCCGGGACAGGGAGCGGGGAGCTGTTTTTT.

This sequence joins TRBV7-8 and TRBJ2-7; 8 nucleotides agree with TRBD2. With 6 bases clipped from V and 5 bases from J, the junction kept 12 bases outside the gene matches. Germline assignment: CDR1 SGHVS and CDR2 FQNEAQ. The CDR3 spans 15 residues. The CDR3 bases are TGTGCCAGCAGTTCAGACCAAGGACTAGCCCACGAGCAGTACTTC. It codes for CASSSDQGLAHEQYF.

This rearrangement joins TRBV7-6 to TRBJ2-5; 9 positions match TRBD1. Germline V lookup: CDR1 SGHVS, CDR2 FNYEAQ. The CDR3 runs 15 residues. J gave up 4 bases and V 5 bases, and 8 bases lay outside the gene matches. This CDR3 is CASSPRDRASETQYF. CDR3 bases: TGTGCCAGCAGCCCTCGGGACAGGGCTTCAGAGACCCAGTACTTC.

The gene calls are TRBV10-3 and TRBJ2-7, with 7 bases that match TRBD2. CDR3 length: 13 amino acids. Trimming removed 4 bases from V and 2 bases from J; junction bases left unmatched: 2. In germline, CDR1 is ENHRY, CDR2 SYGVKD. The CDR3 nucleotides read TGTGCCATCAGTGCTAGCGGCCCCTACGAGCAGTACTTC. Translation gives CAISASGPYEQYF.

The chain uses TRBV30 and TRBJ2-1; TRBD2 is a possible D gene (5 bases). Germline CDR1 and CDR2: GTSNPN and SVGIG (reference sequence). The V and J ends lost 0 bases and 9 bases respectively, with 6 bases between them. This CDR3 spans 11 amino acids. CDR3 bases: TGTGCCTGGAGTGTAAGCGGTGAGCAGTTCTTC. Translating it yields CAWSVSGEQFF.